The 5 T cell receptor beta chains presented below share a single source sample, sequenced in a study of T cell repertoires in cytomegalovirus infection. No antigens are known for them. Via MiXCR, TCRdb re-called the reads, giving one row per CDR3 protein. The repertoire holds hundreds of thousands of distinct CDR3 sequences, with approximately 40% as singletons. The sample was cultured PBMCs, taken from culture after CMV antigen stimulation. These receptors were collected from a human donor in good health (CMV status not recorded). Some clones in this sample may be carry-over from other donors' samples.

The rearrangement uses TRBV7-2 and TRBJ2-7, with 7 bases lining up with TRBD2. V trimming: 2 bases; J trimming: 8 bases; junction bases outside the gene matches: 9. Germline V gene data show CDR1 as SGHTA and CDR2 as FQGNSA. The CDR3 contains 14 residues. Here the CDR3 reads CASSLTGLPDQQYF. The CDR3, as DNA: TGTGCCAGCAGCTTAACGGGACTACCCGACCAGCAGTACTTC. The entire variable domain, with the rest obtained from reference TRBV7-2 and TRBJ2-7, is as follows: GAGVSQSPSNKVTEKGKDVELRCDPISGHTALYWYRQSLGQGLEFLIYFQGNSAPDKSGLPSDRFSAERTGGSVSTLTIQRTQQEDSAVYLCASSLTGLPDQQYFGPGTRLTVT.

V gene TRBV20-1 combines with J gene TRBJ1-5, with TRBD1 as a possible D gene (6 bases). CDR3 size: 14 residues. In germline, CDR1 is DFQATT, CDR2 SNEGSKA (reference sequence). V shed 6 bases and J shed 11 bases, with 23 bases lying between them. The CDR3 DNA reads as TGCAGTGCCAGAAGGGCCCAGGGGCTGAGAGCCCAGCATTTT. Translating it yields CSARRAQGLRAQHF.

The chain couples TRBV9 to TRBJ2-7; no firm D call. V was shortened by 8 bases and J by 5 bases, with 17 bases between the two germline ends. The germline V gene encodes CDR1 SGDLS and CDR2 YYNGEE. The CDR3 totals 13 residues. The CDR3 is CASADDMRDEQYF. In DNA form, the CDR3 reads TGTGCCAGTGCTGACGATATGCGCGACGAGCAGTACTTC.

The chain combines TRBV20-1 with TRBJ2-2; D perhaps matches TRBD1 (5 bases). The germline gives CDR1 DFQATT, CDR2 SNEGSKA (reference sequence). V was shortened by 2 bases and J by 4 bases, with 17 bases between the two germline ends. This CDR3 region has 16 residues. CDR3 residues: CSARTFEGAVTGELFF. The DNA of the CDR3 is TGCAGTGCTAGAACGTTCGAAGGGGCGGTCACCGGGGAGCTGTTTTTT.

This clonotype was seen only a few times. The chain is built from TRBV5-4 and TRBJ2-1; D may be TRBD2 (5 bases). Between the trimmed V and J ends, which lost 0 bases and 0 bases, there was a span of 10 bases. CDR3 length: 16 residues. CDR1 SGHNT and CDR2 YYREEE come from the germline V gene (reference sequence). The CDR3 coding sequence is TGTGCCAGCAGCTTGGGGGCAGCGGTCTCCTACAATGAGCAGTTCTTC. This encodes CASSLGAAVSYNEQFF.